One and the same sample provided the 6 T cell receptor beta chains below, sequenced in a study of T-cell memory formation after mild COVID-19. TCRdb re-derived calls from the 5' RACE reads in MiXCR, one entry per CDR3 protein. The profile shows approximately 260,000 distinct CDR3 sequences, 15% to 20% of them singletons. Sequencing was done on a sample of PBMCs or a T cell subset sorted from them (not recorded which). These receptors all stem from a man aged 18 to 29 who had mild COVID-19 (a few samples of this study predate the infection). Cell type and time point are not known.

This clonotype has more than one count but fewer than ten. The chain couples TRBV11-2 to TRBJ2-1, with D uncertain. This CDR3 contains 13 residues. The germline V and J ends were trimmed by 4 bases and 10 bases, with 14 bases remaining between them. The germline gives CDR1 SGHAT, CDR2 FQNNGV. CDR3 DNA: TGTGCCAGCAGCTCGATAAGGTTCGGCGAGCAGTTCTTC. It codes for CASSSIRFGEQFF.

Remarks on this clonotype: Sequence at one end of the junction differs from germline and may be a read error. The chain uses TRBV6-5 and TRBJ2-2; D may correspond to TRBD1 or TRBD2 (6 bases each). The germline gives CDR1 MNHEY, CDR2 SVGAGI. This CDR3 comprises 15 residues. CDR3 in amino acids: CAAWPSGAKTGELFF. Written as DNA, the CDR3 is TGTGCCGCCTGGCCCTCGGGGGCGAAGACCGGGGAGCTGTTTTTT.

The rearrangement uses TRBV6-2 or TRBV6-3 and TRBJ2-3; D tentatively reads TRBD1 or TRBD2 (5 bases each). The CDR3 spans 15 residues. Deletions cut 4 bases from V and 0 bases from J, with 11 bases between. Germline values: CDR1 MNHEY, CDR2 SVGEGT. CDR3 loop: CASSWDGPSTDTQYF. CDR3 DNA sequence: TGTGCCAGCAGTTGGGACGGCCCTAGCACAGATACGCAGTATTTT.

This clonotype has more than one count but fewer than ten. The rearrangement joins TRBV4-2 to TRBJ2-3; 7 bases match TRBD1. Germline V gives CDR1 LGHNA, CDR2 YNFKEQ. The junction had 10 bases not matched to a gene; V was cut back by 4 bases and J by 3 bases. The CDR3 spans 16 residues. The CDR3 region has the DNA TGTGCCAGCAGCCGCAATGGACAGGAGGTAACAGATACGCAGTATTTT. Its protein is CASSRNGQEVTDTQYF.

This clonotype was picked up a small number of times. CDR3: CASKPERGSEPQHF. The CDR3 nucleotides read TGTGCCAGCAAGCCAGAAAGGGGTTCGGAGCCCCAGCATTTT. V gene TRBV12-3 or TRBV12-4 combines with J gene TRBJ1-5, with D maybe TRBD1 (5 bases). The V end was cut by 7 bases, the J end by 8 bases, with 18 bases between. CDR3 size: 14 residues.

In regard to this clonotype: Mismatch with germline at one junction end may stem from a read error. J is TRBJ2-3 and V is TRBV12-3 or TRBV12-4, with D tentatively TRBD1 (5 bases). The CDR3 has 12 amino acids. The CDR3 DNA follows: TGTGCCAGCAGTTTAGGGCAGGGATTGACACATTTT. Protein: CASSLGQGLTHF.